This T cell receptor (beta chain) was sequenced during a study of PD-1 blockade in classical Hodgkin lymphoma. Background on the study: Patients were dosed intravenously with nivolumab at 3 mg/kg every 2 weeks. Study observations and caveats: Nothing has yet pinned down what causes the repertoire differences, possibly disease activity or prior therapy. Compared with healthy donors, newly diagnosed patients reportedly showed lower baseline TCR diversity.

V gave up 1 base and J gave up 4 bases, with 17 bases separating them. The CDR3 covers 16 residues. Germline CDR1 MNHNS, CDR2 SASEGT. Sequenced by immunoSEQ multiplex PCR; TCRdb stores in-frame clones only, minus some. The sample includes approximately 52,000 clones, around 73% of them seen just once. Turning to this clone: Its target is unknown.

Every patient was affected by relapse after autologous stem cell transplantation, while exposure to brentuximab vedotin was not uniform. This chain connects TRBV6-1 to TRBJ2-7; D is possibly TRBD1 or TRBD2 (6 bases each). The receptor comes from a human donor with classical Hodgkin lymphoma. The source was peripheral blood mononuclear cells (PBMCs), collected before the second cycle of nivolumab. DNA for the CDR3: TGTGCCAGCAGTGAAGTTGGAGGGGGGAGTTTATACGAGCAGTACTTC. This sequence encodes CASSEVGGGSLYEQYF.